This TCR beta chain was identified during a study of T cell responses to AZD1222 COVID-19 vaccine. Produced via immunoSEQ multiplex PCR; TCRdb's table is partial and in-frame only. The sample records under 150,000 clones, roughly 92% being singletons. CDR3 length equals 13 residues. CDR1 is LGHDT and CDR2 is YNNKEL in the germline V gene (reference sequence). V lost 7 bases and J lost 5; bases outside the gene matches: 5. Material: peripheral blood, obtained on day 0 of AZD1222 vaccination. This sequence joins TRBV3-1 (or the pseudogene TRBV3-2) and TRBJ2-1; 7 bases match TRBD1. The receptor was derived from an adult in good health. The chain's CDR3 is CASTRGRDNEQFF. The CDR3 nucleotides read TGTGCCAGCACCAGGGGGAGAGACAATGAGCAGTTCTTC.